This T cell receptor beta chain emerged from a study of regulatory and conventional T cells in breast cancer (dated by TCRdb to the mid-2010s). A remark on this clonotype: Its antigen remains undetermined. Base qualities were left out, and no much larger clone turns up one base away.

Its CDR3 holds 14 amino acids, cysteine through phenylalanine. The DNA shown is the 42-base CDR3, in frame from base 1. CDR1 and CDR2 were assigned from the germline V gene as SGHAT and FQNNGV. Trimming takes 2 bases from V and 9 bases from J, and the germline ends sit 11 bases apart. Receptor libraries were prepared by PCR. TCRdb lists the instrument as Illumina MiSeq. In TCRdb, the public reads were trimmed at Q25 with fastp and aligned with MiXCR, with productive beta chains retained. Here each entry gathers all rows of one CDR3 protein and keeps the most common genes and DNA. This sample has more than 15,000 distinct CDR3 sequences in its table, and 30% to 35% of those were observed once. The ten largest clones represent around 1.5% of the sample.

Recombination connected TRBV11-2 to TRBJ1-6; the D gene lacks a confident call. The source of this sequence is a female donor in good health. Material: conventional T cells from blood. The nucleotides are TGTGCCAGCAGCTTATCCACTGATAGTTCACCCCTCCACTTT. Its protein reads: CASSLSTDSSPLHF.